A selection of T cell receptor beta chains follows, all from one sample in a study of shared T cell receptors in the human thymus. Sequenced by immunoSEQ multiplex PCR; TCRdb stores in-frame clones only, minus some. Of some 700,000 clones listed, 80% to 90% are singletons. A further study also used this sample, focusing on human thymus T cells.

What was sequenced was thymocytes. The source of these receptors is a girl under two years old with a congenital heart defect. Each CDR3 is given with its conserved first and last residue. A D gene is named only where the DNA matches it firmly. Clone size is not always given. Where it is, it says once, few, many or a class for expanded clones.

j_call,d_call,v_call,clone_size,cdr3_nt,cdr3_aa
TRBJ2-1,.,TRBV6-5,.,TGTGCCAGCAGTTACTCGGTCAGGGGCTATGAGCAGTTCTTC,CASSYSVRGYEQFF
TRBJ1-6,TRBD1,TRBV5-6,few,TGTGCCAGCAGAATCTCAGGGGGTTGTAATTCACCCCTCCACTTT,CASRISGGCNSPLHF
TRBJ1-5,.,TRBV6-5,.,TGTGCCAGCAGTTACTCCCGGGACATCACCAATCAGCCCCAGCATTTT,CASSYSRDITNQPQHF
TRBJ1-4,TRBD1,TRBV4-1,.,TGCGCCAGCAGACACACGATGACAGGGATTGGGACTAATGAAAAACTGTTTTTT,CASRHTMTGIGTNEKLFF
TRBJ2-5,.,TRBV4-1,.,TGCGCCAGCAGCCAAGTGGGCCCGGAGACCCAGTACTTC,CASSQVGPETQYF
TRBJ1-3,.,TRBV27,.,TGTGCCAGCAGACCGACATTCTCTGGAAACACCATATATTTT,CASRPTFSGNTIYF
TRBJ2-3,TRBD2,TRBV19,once,TGTGCCAGTAGCGGGGGGGCTGGGAGCACAGATACGCAGTATTTT,CASSGGAGSTDTQYF
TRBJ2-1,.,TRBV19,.,TGTGCCAGTAGTATGGCCCAGGGCAGACGCCCCCAACCCAATGAGCAGTTCTTC,CASSMAQGRRPQPNEQFF
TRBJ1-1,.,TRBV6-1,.,TGTGCCAGCAGCAGGGGCGAGAACACTGAAGCTTTCTTT,CASSRGENTEAFF
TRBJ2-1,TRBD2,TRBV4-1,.,TGCGCCAGCAGCCAAGATTTTGGCGGGGGGGACAATGAGCAGTTCTTC,CASSQDFGGGDNEQFF
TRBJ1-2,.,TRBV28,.,TGTGCCAGCACCCCCGGGACTTTGGGAGGCTACACCTTC,CASTPGTLGGYTF
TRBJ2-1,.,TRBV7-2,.,TGTGCCAGCAGCCCTAACTATGAACGCCACGATGAGCAGTTCTTC,CASSPNYERHDEQFF
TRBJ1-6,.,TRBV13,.,TGTGCCAGCAGCTCGGCCGGACAGAGACCCTATAATTCACCCCTCCACTTT,CASSSAGQRPYNSPLHF
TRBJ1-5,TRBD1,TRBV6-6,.,TGTGCCAGCAGTTACTCGAACTCGACAGGGCATCAGCCCCAGCATTTT,CASSYSNSTGHQPQHF
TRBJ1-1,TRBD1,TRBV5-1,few,TGCGCCAGCAGCTTGAAGCTTATCGACAGGGGCCCCTCTAGGGCGACTGAAGCTTTCTTT,CASSLKLIDRGPSRATEAFF
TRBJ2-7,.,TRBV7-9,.,TGTGCCAGCAGCCCCGAATCGTATATCGACAGCTACGAGCAGTACTTC,CASSPESYIDSYEQYF
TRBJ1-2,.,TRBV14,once,TGTGCCAGCAGCCAAGAGGGTAGAGACGGGTTTGGCTACACCTTC,CASSQEGRDGFGYTF
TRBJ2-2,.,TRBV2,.,TGTGCCAGCAGTGCCCCTAGCGACAACACCGGGGAGCTGTTTTTT,CASSAPSDNTGELFF
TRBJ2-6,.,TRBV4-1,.,TGCGCCAGCAGCTCACCGACAGCCCCTGGGGCCAACGTCCTGACTTTC,CASSSPTAPGANVLTF
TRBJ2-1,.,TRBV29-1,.,TGCAGCGTCAGGGGTAAATCCTACAATGAGCAGTTCTTC,CSVRGKSYNEQFF
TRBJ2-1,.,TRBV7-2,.,TGTGCCAGCAGCACCACTCAGATAGGCGGTGAGCAGTTCTTC,CASSTTQIGGEQFF
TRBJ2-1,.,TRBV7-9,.,TGTGCCAGCAGCTTAAAGTTCTTGACTAATGAGCAGTTCTTC,CASSLKFLTNEQFF
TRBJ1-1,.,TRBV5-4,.,TGTGCCAGCAGCTTGGTTGGGGGCGGAACTGAAGCTTTCTTT,CASSLVGGGTEAFF
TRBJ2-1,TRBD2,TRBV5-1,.,TGCGCCAGCAGCTTCGGACTAGCGGGGGTTGTAGATGAGCAGTTCTTC,CASSFGLAGVVDEQFF
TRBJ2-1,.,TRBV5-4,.,TGTGCCAGCAGCCCGAGGGCCCCCGGGACCTACAATGAGCAGTTCTTC,CASSPRAPGTYNEQFF
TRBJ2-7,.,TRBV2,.,TGTGCCAGCCTGAACAGGACAAACTACGAGCAGTACTTC,CASLNRTNYEQYF
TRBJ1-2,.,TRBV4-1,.,TGCGCCAGCAGCCACGACATAAACCCCTATGGCTACACCTTC,CASSHDINPYGYTF